What follows describes a single TCR beta chain. What it binds is unknown. This entry comes from a study of T cells in localized non-small cell lung cancer. General study points: Adjacent lung tissue had a median about 58 of the top 100 clones found in the tumor. Sequencing was restricted to one tumor region; therefore, heterogeneity remains possible. Longer survival (overall) was linked to higher T cell density in blood.

The data were produced by immunoSEQ multiplex PCR, yet TCRdb's version contains in-frame clones alone and is incomplete. The repertoire has about 53,000 clones, approximately 83% of them found once; the top ten carry about a sixth. The CDR3 is made up of 18 amino acids. From germline, CDR1 is SGHKS and CDR2 YYEKEE (reference sequence). Trimming pared 2 bases from V and 0 bases from J, leaving 15 bases between. This chain uses TRBV5-5 with TRBJ1-6, with unresolved D. Here the sequenced sample was peripheral blood mononuclear cells, taken before any cancer treatment. This clonotype was obtained from a man aged 40 to 70 with stage III lung adenocarcinoma. The CDR3 DNA follows: TGTGCCAGCAGCTTAGCGGACCAGCTGAGCTCCTATAATTCACCCCTCCACTTT. Its protein product is CASSLADQLSSYNSPLHF. Combining the CDR3 with reference TRBV5-5 and TRBJ1-6 gives the whole variable domain DAGVTQSPTHLIKTRGQQVTLRCSPISGHKSVSWYQQVLGQGPQFIFQYYEKEERGRGNFPDRFSARQFPNYSSELNVNALLLGDSALYLCASSLADQLSSYNSPLHFGNGTRLTVT.